This TCR beta chain was retrieved from a study of prognosis after radiotherapy for stage I lung cancer. Study in general: Each non-small cell lung cancer patient was deemed medically inoperable.

Trimming cost V 4 bases and J 13 bases, with 14 bases left between them. Per the germline V gene, CDR1 is MDHEN and CDR2 is SYDVKM. This CDR3 is built from 12 residues. Genomic DNA yielded TCR beta CDR3, amplified by two-round multiplex PCR. Every TRBV and TRBJ gene had its own specific primer in first-round PCR. One entry per CDR3 protein, called by TCRdb with MiXCR from the multiplex PCR reads. The table shows about 35,000 distinct CDR3 sequences, with less than 40% occurring only once. This clonotype was recorded at least ten times. The clonotype originates from a donor over 45 with non-small cell lung cancer. The starting material was PBMCs, obtained before or after stereotactic body radiation therapy (not recorded which). The chain recombines TRBV28 with TRBJ1-5; tentative D call: TRBD1 (5 bases). This CDR3 is CASSSPRGSQHF. In DNA form, the CDR3 reads TGTGCCAGCAGTTCGCCGAGGGGATCTCAGCATTTT.